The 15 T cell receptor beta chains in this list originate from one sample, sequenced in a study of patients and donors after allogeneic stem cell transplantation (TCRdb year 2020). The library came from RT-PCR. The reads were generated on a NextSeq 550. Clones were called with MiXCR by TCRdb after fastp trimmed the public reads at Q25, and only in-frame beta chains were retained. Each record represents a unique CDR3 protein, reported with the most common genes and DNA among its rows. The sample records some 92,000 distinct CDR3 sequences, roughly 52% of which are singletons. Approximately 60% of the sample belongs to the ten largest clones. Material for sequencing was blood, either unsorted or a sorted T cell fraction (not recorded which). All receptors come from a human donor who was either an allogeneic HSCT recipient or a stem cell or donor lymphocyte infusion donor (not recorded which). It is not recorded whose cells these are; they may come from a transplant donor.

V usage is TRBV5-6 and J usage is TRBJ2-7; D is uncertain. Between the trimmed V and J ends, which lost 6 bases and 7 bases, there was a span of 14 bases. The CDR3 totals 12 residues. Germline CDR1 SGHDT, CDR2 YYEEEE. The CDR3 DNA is TGTGCCAGCAAATCAAGAGGCCGGGAGCAGTACTTC. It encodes CASKSRGREQYF.

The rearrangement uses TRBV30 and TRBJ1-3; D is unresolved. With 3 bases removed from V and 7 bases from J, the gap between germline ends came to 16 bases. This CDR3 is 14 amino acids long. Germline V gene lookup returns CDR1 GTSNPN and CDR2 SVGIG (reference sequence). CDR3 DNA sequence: TGTGCCTGGAGAAACGGAGATCTCTGGAACACCATATATTTT. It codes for CAWRNGDLWNTIYF.

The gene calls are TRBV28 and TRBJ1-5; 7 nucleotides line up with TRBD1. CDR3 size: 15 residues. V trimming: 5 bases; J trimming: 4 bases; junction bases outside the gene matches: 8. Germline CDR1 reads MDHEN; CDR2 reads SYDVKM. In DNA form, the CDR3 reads TGTGCCAGCAGTCCCCAAATCAGGGGGAATCAGCCCCAGCATTTT. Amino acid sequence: CASSPQIRGNQPQHF. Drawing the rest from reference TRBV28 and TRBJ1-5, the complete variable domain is DVKVTQSSRYLVKRTGEKVFLECVQDMDHENMFWYRQDPGLGLRLIYFSYDVKMKEKGDIPEGYSVSREKKERFSLILESASTNQTSMYLCASSPQIRGNQPQHFGDGTRLSIL.

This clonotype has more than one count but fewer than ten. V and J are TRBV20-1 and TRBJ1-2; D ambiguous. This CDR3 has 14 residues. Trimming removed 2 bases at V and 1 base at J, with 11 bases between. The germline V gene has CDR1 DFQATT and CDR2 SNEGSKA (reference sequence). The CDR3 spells CSARFGDNNYGYTF. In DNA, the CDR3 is TGCAGTGCTAGATTCGGCGACAATAACTATGGCTACACCTTC.

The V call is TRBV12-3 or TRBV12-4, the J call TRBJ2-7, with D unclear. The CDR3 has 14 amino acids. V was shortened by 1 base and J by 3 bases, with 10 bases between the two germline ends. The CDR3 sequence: CASSLGGWGYEQYF. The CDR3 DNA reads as TGTGCCAGCAGTTTAGGAGGCTGGGGCTACGAGCAGTACTTC.

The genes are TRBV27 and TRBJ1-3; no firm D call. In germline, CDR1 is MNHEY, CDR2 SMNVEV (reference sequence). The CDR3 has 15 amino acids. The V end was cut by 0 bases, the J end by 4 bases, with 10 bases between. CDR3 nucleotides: TGTGCCAGCAGTTTATCAGGAGTTTGGGGAAACACCATATATTTT. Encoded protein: CASSLSGVWGNTIYF.

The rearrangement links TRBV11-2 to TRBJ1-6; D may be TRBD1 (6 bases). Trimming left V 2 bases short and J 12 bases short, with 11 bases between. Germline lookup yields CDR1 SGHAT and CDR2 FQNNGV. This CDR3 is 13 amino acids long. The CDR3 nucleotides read TGTGCCAGCAGCTTAACGGGGGGCGGACCCCTCCACTTT. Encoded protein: CASSLTGGGPLHF.

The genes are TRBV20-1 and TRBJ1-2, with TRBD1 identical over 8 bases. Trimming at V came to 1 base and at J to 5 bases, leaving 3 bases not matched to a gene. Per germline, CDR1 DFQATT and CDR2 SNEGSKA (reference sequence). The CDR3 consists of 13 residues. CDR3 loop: CSARAGQVYGYTF. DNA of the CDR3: TGCAGTGCTAGAGCGGGACAGGTGTATGGCTACACCTTC.

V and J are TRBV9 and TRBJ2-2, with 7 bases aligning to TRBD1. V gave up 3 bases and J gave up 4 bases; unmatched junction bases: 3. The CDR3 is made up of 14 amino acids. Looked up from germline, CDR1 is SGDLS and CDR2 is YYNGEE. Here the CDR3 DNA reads TGTGCCAGCAGCGATACAGGGGCCACCGGGGAGCTGTTTTTT. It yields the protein CASSDTGATGELFF. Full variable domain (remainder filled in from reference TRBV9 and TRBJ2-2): DSGVTQTPKHLITATGQRVTLRCSPRSGDLSVYWYQQSLDQGLQFLIQYYNGEERAKGNILERFSAQQFPDLHSELNLSSLELGDSALYFCASSDTGATGELFFGEGSRLTVL.

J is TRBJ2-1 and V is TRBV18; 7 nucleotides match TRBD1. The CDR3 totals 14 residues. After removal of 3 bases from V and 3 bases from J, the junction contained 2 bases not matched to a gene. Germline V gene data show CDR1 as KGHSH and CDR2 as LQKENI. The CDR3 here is CASSPTGHYNEQFF. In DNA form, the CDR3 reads TGTGCCAGCTCACCGACAGGGCACTACAATGAGCAGTTCTTC. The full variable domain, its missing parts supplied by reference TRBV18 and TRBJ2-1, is NAGVMQNPRHLVRRRGQEARLRCSPMKGHSHVYWYRQLPEEGLKFMVYLQKENIIDESGMPKERFSAEFPKEGPSILRIQQVVRGDSAAYFCASSPTGHYNEQFFGPGTRLTVL.

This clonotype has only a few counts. The DNA for the CDR3 is TGTGCCAGCACCCGTCTGAACACTGAAGCTTTCTTT. Residues: CASTRLNTEAFF. The V call is TRBV12-3 or TRBV12-4, the J call TRBJ1-1; D gene ambiguous. CDR3 size: 12 residues. V lost 7 bases, J lost 0 bases, and 6 bases lay in between.

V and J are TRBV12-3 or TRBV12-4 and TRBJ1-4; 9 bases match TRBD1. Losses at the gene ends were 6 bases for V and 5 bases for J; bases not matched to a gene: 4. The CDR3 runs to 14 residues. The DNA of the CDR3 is TGTGCCAGCAGGGGACAGGGAGGGAATGAAAAACTGTTTTTT. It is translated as CASRGQGGNEKLFF.

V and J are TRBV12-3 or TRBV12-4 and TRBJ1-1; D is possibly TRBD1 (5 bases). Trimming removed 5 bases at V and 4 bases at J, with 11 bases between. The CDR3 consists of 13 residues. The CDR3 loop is CASSPAGFTEAFF. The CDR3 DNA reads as TGTGCCAGCAGTCCGGCAGGGTTCACTGAAGCTTTCTTT.

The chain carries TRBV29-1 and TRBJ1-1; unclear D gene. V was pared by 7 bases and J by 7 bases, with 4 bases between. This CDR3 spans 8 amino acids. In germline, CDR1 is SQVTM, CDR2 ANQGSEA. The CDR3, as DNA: TGCAGCGCGGATGAAGCTTTCTTT. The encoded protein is CSADEAFF.

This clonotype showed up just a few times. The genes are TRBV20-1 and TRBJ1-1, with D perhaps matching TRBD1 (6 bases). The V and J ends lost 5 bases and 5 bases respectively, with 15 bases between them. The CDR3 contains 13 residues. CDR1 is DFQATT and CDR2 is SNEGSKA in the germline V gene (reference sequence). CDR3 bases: TGCAGTGCTGGGCGGACAGTCCGGACTGAAGCTTTCTTT. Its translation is CSAGRTVRTEAFF.